A single sample is the source of the 15 T cell receptor beta chains below, sequenced in a study of STAT5B mutations in CD4+ large granular lymphocyte leukemia. Using immunoSEQ multiplex PCR, the repertoire was profiled, and TCRdb retains in-frame clones only, with some absent. The sample shows 25,000 to 35,000 clones, less than 80% of them seen only once. The sequencing input was CD4+ T cells from blood buffy coats. Every receptor here comes from a human donor in good health.

V is TRBV7-2 and J is TRBJ2-7, with 11 bases lining up with TRBD2. The germline V gene has CDR1 SGHTA and CDR2 FQGNSA. V lost 5 bases and J lost 2; bases outside the gene matches: 5. CDR3 size: 15 residues. Written as DNA, the CDR3 is TGTGCCAGCAGCCCTAGCGGGGGGCGACCCTACGAGCAGTACTTC. Translating it yields CASSPSGGRPYEQYF.

The chain combines TRBV10-3 with TRBJ2-1; no reliable D call. CDR3 length: 11 amino acids. V was trimmed by 1 base and J by 6 bases, leaving 1 base between them. CDR1 and CDR2 from the germline V gene are ENHRY and SYGVKD. The CDR3 DNA reads as TGTGCCATCAGTGAGTTCAATGAGCAGTTCTTC. Translating it yields CAISEFNEQFF.

The rearrangement joins TRBV7-8 to TRBJ1-2; TRBD1 aligns across 7 bases. After removal of 4 bases from V and 4 bases from J, the junction contained 9 bases not matched to a gene. Per germline, CDR1 SGHVS and CDR2 FQNEAQ. The CDR3 covers 15 residues. The CDR3 nucleotides read TGTGCCAGCAGCTCCGGGACAGCCCCCGGCTATGGCTACACCTTC. As protein: CASSSGTAPGYGYTF.

The rearrangement links TRBV19 to TRBJ1-5; 9 nucleotides align to TRBD1. This CDR3 spans 16 amino acids. The V segment lost 3 bases and the J segment 6 bases; nucleotides outside the gene matches: 9. Germline V lookup: CDR1 LNHDA, CDR2 SQIVND (reference sequence). CDR3 nucleotides: TGTGCCAGTAGTATCAAGGTGACAGGGGGAGGTCAGCCCCAGCATTTT. Translated, it gives CASSIKVTGGGQPQHF.

V usage is TRBV5-4 and J usage is TRBJ2-3, with 10 bases aligning to TRBD2. The CDR3 runs to 18 residues. The junction had 11 bases not matched to a gene; V was cut back by 0 bases and J by 4 bases. Germline loops: CDR1 SGHNT, CDR2 YYREEE (reference sequence). CDR3 in DNA: TGTGCCAGCAGCTTGGCCGGGAGCGGGGGGGCTGCCCCAGATACGCAGTATTTT. Protein: CASSLAGSGGAAPDTQYF.

Of note for this clone: A read error may account for a junction end that differs from germline. The chain has TRBV29-1 and TRBJ2-3; the D gene could be TRBD1 or TRBD2 (5 bases each). Germline CDR1 SQVTM, CDR2 ANQGSEA. The CDR3 covers 8 residues. The CDR3 reads CSVEDGGF. The CDR3 bases are TGCAGCGTTGAAGATGGGGGTTTT.

This chain connects TRBV4-3 to TRBJ2-3; D ambiguous. This CDR3 has 15 amino acids. The V and J ends lost 3 bases and 0 bases respectively, with 10 bases between them. Germline V lookup: CDR1 LGHNA, CDR2 YSLEER. CDR3 sequence reads: CASSQSYRSTDTQYF. The CDR3 nucleotides read TGCGCCAGCAGCCAGAGTTATCGAAGCACAGATACGCAGTATTTT.

The chain uses TRBV6-6 and TRBJ1-5, with 9 bases aligning to TRBD1. Per the germline V gene, CDR1 is MNHNY and CDR2 is SVGAGI (reference sequence). The CDR3 is made up of 14 amino acids. V gave up 5 bases and J gave up 4 bases; unmatched junction bases: 3. In DNA, the CDR3 is TGTGCCAGCAGTAAGACAGGGGGGAATCAGCCCCAGCATTTT. Its protein is CASSKTGGNQPQHF.

Of note for this clone: The same CDR3 can be traced to other DNA sequences in this sample. The chain uses TRBV6-4 and TRBJ1-2, with 8 nucleotides matching TRBD1. The CDR3 is 13 amino acids. V dropped 9 bases and J dropped 2; count of bases not matched to a gene: 5. The germline V gene has CDR1 MRHNA and CDR2 SNTAGT. CDR3 bases: TGTGCCAGTTCTCGGGACAGGAACTATGGCTACACCTTC. This codes for CASSRDRNYGYTF.

This clone was seen a single time. J is TRBJ2-5 and V is TRBV10-3, with D tentatively TRBD1 (5 bases). V was pared by 4 bases and J by 2 bases, with 8 bases between. The CDR3 runs 13 residues. The germline V gene has CDR1 ENHRY and CDR2 SYGVKD. The CDR3 DNA is TGTGCCATCAGTGGGACAAATCAAGAGACCCAGTACTTC. It specifies CAISGTNQETQYF.

This clone was counted a few times. This chain links TRBV28 with TRBJ2-3; D is undetermined. This CDR3 is built from 12 residues. Germline V CDR1 and CDR2: MDHEN, SYDVKM. Trimming pared 7 bases from V and 0 bases from J, leaving 5 bases between. The CDR3 protein is CASTASTDTQYF. The CDR3 coding sequence is TGTGCCAGCACGGCAAGCACAGATACGCAGTATTTT. Based on the CDR3 plus reference TRBV28 and TRBJ2-3, the full variable domain is DVKVTQSSRYLVKRTGEKVFLECVQDMDHENMFWYRQDPGLGLRLIYFSYDVKMKEKGDIPEGYSVSREKKERFSLILESASTNQTSMYLCASTASTDTQYFGPGTRLTVL.

The rearrangement links TRBV6-6 to TRBJ2-2, with a tentative D call TRBD1 (6 bases). With 2 bases removed from V and 6 bases from J, the gap between germline ends came to 7 bases. The CDR3 is 13 residues long. Germline V gene sequence: CDR1 MNHNY, CDR2 SVGAGI (reference sequence). The CDR3 DNA is TGTGCCAGCAGTTACGGGGGCCCCGGGGAGCTGTTTTTT. This translates into CASSYGGPGELFF.

Only one count was recorded for this clone. This chain connects TRBV28 to TRBJ1-2, with TRBD1 identical over 10 bases. V shed 6 bases and J 2 bases; nucleotides not matched to a gene: 3. Germline-derived CDR1 and CDR2 are MDHEN and SYDVKM. The CDR3 is 14 residues long. This CDR3 is CASSDRGRNYGYTF. The CDR3, as DNA: TGTGCCAGCAGCGACAGGGGGCGCAACTATGGCTACACCTTC.

The chain has TRBV4-1 and TRBJ1-5, with a weak D call TRBD1 (5 bases). Trimming removed 0 bases from V and 0 bases from J, with 9 bases in between. Germline assignment: CDR1 MGHRA and CDR2 YSYEKL. The CDR3 sequence is 16 residues long. In DNA form, the CDR3 reads TGCGCCAGCAGCCAAGATGGGGGTAATAGCAATCAGCCCCAGCATTTT. This encodes CASSQDGGNSNQPQHF.

The rearrangement links TRBV11-2 to TRBJ2-3; 10 bases align to TRBD2. The V and J ends lost 7 bases and 5 bases, in that order; junction bases with no gene match: 21. This CDR3 spans 19 amino acids. CDR1 is SGHAT and CDR2 is FQNNGV in the germline V gene. Here the CDR3 reads CASKKGRLAGDSGGDTQYF. For the CDR3, the DNA is TGTGCCAGCAAAAAAGGGAGGCTAGCGGGAGATTCCGGTGGAGATACGCAGTATTTT.